This T cell receptor beta chain was identified in a study of glioma-infiltrating T cells (dated by TCRdb to 2016 to 2018). About the study as a whole: The study sequenced TCR alpha- and beta-chain repertoires from glioma tissue, from non-neoplastic brain tissue and from matched peripheral blood mononuclear cells. To measure divergence between tissue and blood T-cell populations, each tissue-infiltrating repertoire was compared with the peripheral blood repertoire of the same patient. The paired cohort was made up of three low-grade glioma patients, eight or nine primary glioblastoma patients and three non-glioma patients who contributed non-neoplastic brain tissue. Beyond this particular receptor, the publication reports: Very few CDR3 sequences were shared between tissue and blood, attributed to high CDR3 diversity and limited sampling. The group comparisons were based on small numbers of patients: three non-neoplastic, three low-grade glioma and roughly eight glioblastoma patients. VJ-independent divergence between tissue and blood was found to be below expectation in non-neoplastic patients but above expectation in all gliomas, particularly low-grade gliomas.

The iRepertoire nested amplicon-rescue multiplex PCR (arm-PCR) platform was used to amplify TCR alpha and beta CDR3 regions from RNA. One-step reverse transcription and amplification used roughly 100-400 ng of tissue mRNA or PBMC total RNA as input. After bead purification, a secondary multiplex PCR added Illumina adapters, and libraries were gel-purified between 200 and 400 bp. Demultiplexing relied on internal 6-nucleotide barcodes carried by the libraries. Sequencing of the libraries was done on an Illumina MiSeq using 2x220 or 2x250 nucleotide paired-end reads. The source study handled its data this way. Paired reads were merged using FLASH 1.2.11 and were aligned to the GRCh37 human genome using BWA-MEM, after which TRA and TRB reads were extracted. For V and J assignment, an IMGT-derived reference of cassette sequences and CDR3 motifs that included pseudogenes was used. Reads were translated in three frames, and productive CDR3s were defined by a C…FGXG motif without stop codons. Clonotypes were defined as unique combinations of V-J cassette pair and CDR3 amino acid sequence. Reads were filtered by Hamming distance, thresholded by each sample's sequence error rate in mapped regions. The raw public data were reprocessed by TCRdb itself: fastp quality trimming at Q25, MiXCR clonotype calling, in-frame beta chains only. Each entry merges the rows of one CDR3 protein and shows their most common DNA and genes. The V and J calls shown here were made by TCRdb, not taken from the authors' results. The table for this sample lists around 43,000 distinct CDR3 sequences; about 20% of them were counted only once. Approximately 6.4% of the sample is in the top ten clones.

The table lists this clonotype with many counts. It has no known antigen specificity. The sample holds no much larger clone one base away, and base qualities are not on file. The germline V gene provides CDR1 MDHEN and CDR2 SYDVKM. Reading from cysteine to phenylalanine, the CDR3 counts 12 amino acids. Left in the record is the CDR3 DNA by itself, 36 bases read in frame from the first base. V is shortened by 10 bases, J by 0 bases, and the region joining them spans 9 bases. The rearranged segments are TRBV28 and TRBJ1-1, with the D gene call left open. This sequence originates from a human donor with low-grade glioma or glioblastoma, undergoing nonglioma brain surgery, or in good health (not recorded which). Sequenced material: glioma tissue, nonneoplastic brain tissue, or PBMCs (not recorded which). At the DNA level, the sequence is TGTGCCACCGGACTTATGAACACTGAAGCTTTCTTT. Its translation reads: CATGLMNTEAFF.